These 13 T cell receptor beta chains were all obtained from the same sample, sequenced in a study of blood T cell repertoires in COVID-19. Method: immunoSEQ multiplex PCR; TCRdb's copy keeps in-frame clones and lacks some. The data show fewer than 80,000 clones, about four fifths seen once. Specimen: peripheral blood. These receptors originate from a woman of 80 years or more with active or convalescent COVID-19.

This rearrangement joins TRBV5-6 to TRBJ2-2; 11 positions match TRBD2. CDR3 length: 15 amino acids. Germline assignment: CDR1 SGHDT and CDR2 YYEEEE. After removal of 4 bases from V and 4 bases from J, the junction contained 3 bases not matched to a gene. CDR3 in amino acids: CASSHGLAGTGELFF. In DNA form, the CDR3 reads TGTGCCAGCAGCCACGGACTAGCGGGCACCGGGGAGCTGTTTTTT.

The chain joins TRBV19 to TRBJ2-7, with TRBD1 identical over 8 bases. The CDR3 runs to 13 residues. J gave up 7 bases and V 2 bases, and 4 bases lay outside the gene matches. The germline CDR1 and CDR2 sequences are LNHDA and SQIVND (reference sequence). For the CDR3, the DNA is TGTGCCAGTAGTATACAGGGGGCGAGGGAGCAGTACTTC. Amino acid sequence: CASSIQGAREQYF.

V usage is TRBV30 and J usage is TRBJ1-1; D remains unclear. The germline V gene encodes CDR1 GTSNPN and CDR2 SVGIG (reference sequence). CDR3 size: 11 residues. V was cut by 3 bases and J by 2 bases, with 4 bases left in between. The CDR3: CAWRANTEAFF. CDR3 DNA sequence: TGTGCCTGGAGGGCTAACACTGAAGCTTTCTTT. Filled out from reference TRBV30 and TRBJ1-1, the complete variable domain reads SQTIHQWPATLVQPVGSPLSLECTVEGTSNPNLYWYRQAAGRGLQLLFYSVGIGQISSEVPQNLSASRPQDRQFILSSKKLLLSDSGFYLCAWRANTEAFFGQGTRLTVV.

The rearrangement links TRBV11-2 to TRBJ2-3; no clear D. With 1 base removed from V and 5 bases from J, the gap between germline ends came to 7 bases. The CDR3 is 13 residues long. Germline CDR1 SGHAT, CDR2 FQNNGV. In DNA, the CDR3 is TGTGCCAGCAGCTTAGGTCCGGGAGATACGCAGTATTTT. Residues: CASSLGPGDTQYF.

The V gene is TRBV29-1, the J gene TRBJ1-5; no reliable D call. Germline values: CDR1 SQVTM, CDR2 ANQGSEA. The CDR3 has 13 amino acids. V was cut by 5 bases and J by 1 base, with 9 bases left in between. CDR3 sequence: CSVQVGSNQPQHF. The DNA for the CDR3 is TGCAGCGTTCAAGTCGGGAGCAATCAGCCCCAGCATTTT. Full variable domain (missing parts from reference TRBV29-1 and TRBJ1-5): SAVISQKPSRDICQRGTSLTIQCQVDSQVTMMFWYRQQPGQSLTLIATANQGSEATYESGFVIDKFPISRPNLTFSTLTVSNMSPEDSSIYLCSVQVGSNQPQHFGDGTRLSIL.

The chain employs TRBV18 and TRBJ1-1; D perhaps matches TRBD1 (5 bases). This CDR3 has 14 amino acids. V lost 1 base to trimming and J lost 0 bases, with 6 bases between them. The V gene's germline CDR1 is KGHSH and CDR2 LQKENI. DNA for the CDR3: TGTGCCAGCTCACCACAGGGGCTGAACACTGAAGCTTTCTTT. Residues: CASSPQGLNTEAFF. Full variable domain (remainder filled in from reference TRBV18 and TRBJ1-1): NAGVMQNPRHLVRRRGQEARLRCSPMKGHSHVYWYRQLPEEGLKFMVYLQKENIIDESGMPKERFSAEFPKEGPSILRIQQVVRGDSAAYFCASSPQGLNTEAFFGQGTRLTVV.

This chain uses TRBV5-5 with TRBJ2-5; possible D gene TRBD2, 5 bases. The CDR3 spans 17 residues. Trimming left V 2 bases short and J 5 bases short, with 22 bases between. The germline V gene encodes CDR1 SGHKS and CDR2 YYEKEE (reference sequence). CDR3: CASSLSLGFAGGETQYF. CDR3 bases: TGTGCCAGCAGCTTAAGCTTAGGTTTTGCGGGTGGGGAGACCCAGTACTTC.

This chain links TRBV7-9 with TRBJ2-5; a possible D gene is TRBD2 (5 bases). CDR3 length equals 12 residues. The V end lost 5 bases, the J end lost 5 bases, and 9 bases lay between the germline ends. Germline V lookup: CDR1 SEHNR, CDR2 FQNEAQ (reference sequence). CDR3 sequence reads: CASSLSEETQYF. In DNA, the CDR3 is TGTGCCAGCAGCCTTAGCGAGGAGACCCAGTACTTC.

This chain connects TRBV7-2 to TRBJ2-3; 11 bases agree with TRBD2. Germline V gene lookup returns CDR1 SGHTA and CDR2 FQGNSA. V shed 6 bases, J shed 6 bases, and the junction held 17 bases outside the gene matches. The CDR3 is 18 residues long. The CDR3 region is CASRTAIRASGGMDTQYF. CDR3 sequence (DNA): TGTGCCAGCAGAACCGCAATTCGGGCTAGCGGGGGGATGGATACGCAGTATTTT.

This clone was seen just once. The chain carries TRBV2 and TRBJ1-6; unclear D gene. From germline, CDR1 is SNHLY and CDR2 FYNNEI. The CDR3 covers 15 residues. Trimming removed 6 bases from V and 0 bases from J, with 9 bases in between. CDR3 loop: CASRLSSSYNSPLHF. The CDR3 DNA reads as TGTGCCAGCAGATTATCGAGCTCCTATAATTCACCCCTCCACTTT.

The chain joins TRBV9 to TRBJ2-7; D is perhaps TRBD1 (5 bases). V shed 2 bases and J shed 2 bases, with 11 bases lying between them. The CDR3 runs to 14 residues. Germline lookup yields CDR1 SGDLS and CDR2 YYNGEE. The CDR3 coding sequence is TGTGCCAGCAGCGTGGGGAAGGGGCCCTACGAGCAGTACTTC. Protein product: CASSVGKGPYEQYF.

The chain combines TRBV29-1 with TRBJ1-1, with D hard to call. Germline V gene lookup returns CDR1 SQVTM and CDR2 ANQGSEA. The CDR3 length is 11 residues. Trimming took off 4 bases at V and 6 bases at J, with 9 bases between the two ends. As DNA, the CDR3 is TGCAGCGTTGGAGGGTTCCCTGAAGCTTTCTTT. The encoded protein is CSVGGFPEAFF.

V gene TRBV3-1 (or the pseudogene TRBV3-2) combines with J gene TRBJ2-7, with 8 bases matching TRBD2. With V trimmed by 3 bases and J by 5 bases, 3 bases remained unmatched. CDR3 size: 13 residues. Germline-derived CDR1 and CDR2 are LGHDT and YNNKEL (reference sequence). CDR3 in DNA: TGTGCCAGCAGCCACGCGGGGGGCGACGAGCAGTACTTC. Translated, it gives CASSHAGGDEQYF.